Detailed here is one T cell receptor beta chain. What it recognizes is unknown. Several immunoSEQ 96-well plates shared each subset's DNA, each plate a replicate. On ten immunoSEQ deep assay plates, unsorted PBMC DNA was sequenced. Original processing methods: In the immunoSEQ data, sequences were junction-only and lacked quality scores, so filtering differed. The assay was immunoSEQ multiplex PCR, and TCRdb's table has in-frame clones only and misses some. The DNA gave D and trimming, while V, J and clone size come from that table. The sample carries 400,000 to 550,000 clones, roughly 85% recorded once. The entry originates in a study of shared clonotypes between healthy human individuals. Trimming removed 7 bases at V and 5 bases at J, with 15 bases between. CDR3 length: 14 amino acids. Germline values: CDR1 ENHRY, CDR2 SYGVKD. The study's findings and limits: Clonotype sharing levels among donors were expected to vary with sequencing depth.

The sequence derives from a woman aged 40 to 50 in good health. Some clones in this sample may be carry-over from other donors' samples. V gene TRBV10-3 combines with J gene TRBJ2-1, with D perhaps matching TRBD2 (5 bases). The sample comprised PBMCs. DNA for the CDR3: TGTGCCATCAAGGACTTGGGAGAAAACAATGAGCAGTTCTTC. Its protein product is CAIKDLGENNEQFF.